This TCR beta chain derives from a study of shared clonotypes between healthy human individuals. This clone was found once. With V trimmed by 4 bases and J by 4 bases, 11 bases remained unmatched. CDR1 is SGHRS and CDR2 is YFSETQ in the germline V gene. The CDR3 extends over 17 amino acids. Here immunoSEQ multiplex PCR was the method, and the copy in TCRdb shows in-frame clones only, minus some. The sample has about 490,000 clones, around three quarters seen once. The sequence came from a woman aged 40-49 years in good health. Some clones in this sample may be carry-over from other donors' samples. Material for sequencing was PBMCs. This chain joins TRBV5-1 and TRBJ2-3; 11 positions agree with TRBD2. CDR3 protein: CASSAPNSGRAADTQYF. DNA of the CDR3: TGCGCCAGCAGCGCACCGAATAGCGGGAGGGCCGCAGATACGCAGTATTTT.